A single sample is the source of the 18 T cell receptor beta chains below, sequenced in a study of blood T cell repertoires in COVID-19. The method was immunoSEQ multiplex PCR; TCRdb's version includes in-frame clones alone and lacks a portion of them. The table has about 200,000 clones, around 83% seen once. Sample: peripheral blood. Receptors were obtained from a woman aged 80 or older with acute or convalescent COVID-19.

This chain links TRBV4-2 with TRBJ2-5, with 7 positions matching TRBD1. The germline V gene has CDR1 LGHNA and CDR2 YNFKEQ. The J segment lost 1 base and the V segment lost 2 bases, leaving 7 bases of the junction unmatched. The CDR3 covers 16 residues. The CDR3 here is CASSQRDSLFQETQYF. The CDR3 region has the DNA TGTGCCAGCAGCCAAAGGGACAGCCTCTTCCAAGAGACCCAGTACTTC.

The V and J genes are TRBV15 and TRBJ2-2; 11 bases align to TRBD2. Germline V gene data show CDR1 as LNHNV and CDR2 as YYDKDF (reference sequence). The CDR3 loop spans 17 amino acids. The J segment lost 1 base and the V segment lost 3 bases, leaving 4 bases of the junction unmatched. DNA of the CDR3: TGTGCCACCAGCAGTGCTAGCGGGAGGATGAACACCGGGGAGCTGTTTTTT. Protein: CATSSASGRMNTGELFF.

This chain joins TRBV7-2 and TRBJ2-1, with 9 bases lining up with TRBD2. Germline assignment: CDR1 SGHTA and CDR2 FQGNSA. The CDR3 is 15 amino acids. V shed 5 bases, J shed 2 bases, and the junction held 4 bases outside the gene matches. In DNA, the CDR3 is TGTGCCAGCAGCGCGACTAGCGGAGCCTACAATGAGCAGTTCTTC. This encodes CASSATSGAYNEQFF.

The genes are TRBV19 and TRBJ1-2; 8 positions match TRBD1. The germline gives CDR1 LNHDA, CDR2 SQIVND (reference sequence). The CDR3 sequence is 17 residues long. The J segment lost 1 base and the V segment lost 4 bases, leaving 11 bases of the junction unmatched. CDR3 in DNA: TGTGCCAGTAGTAAGGGACAGGCCACACTGGGTAACTATGGCTACACCTTC. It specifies CASSKGQATLGNYGYTF. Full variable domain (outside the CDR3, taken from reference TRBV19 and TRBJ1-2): DGGITQSPKYLFRKEGQNVTLSCEQNLNHDAMYWYRQDPGQGLRLIYYSQIVNDFQKGDIAEGYSVSREKKESFPLTVTSAQKNPTAFYLCASSKGQATLGNYGYTFGSGTRLTVV.

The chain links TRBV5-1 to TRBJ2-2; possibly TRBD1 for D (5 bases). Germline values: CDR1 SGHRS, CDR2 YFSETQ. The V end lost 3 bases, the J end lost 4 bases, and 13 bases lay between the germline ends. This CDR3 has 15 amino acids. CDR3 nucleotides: TGCGCCAGCAGCTGGAGTCAGGGTCTCACCGGGGAGCTGTTTTTT. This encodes CASSWSQGLTGELFF.

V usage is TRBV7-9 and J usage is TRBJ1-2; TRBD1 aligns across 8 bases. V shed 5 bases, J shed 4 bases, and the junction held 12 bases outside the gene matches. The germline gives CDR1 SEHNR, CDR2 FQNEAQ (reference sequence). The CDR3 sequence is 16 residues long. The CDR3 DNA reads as TGTGCCAGCAGCGCTATCGACAGGGGTCGAAGCTATGGCTACACCTTC. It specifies CASSAIDRGRSYGYTF.

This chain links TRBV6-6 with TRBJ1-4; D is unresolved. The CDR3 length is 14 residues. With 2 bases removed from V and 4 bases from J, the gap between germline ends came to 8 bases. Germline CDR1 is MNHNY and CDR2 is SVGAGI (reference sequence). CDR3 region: CASSYAQVNEKLFF. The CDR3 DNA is TGTGCCAGCAGTTACGCGCAAGTTAATGAAAAACTGTTTTTT.

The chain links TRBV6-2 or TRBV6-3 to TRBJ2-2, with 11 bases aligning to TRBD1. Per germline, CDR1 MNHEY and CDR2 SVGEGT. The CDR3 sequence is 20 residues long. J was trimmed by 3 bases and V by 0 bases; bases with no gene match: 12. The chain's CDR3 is CASSYSSKVSGQGDTGELFF. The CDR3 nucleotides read TGTGCCAGCAGTTACTCGAGTAAGGTCTCGGGACAGGGGGACACCGGGGAGCTGTTTTTT.

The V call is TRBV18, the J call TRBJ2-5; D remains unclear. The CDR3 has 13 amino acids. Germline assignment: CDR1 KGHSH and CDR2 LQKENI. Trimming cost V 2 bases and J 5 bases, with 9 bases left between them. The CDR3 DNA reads TGTGCCAGCTCACCAACCGGTCGGGAGACCCAGTACTTC. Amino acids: CASSPTGRETQYF.

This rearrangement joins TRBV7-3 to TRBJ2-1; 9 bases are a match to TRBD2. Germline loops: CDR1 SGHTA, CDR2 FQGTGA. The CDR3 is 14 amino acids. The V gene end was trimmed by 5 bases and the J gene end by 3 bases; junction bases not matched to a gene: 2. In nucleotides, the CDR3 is TGTGCCAGCAGCCGTAGCGGGAGCTACAATGAGCAGTTCTTC. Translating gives CASSRSGSYNEQFF.

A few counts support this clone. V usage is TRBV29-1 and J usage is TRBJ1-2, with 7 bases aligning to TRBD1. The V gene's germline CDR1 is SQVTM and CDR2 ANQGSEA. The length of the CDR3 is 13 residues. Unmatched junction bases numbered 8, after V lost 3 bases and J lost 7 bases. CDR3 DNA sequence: TGCAGCGTTGAGGCAGGGGGAAAAGGTGGCTACACCTTC. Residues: CSVEAGGKGGYTF.

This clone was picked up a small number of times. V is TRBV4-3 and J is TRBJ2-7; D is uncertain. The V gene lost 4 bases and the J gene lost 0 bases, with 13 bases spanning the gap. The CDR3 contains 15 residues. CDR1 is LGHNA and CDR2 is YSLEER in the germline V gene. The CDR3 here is CASSPFAVSSYEQYF. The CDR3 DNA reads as TGCGCCAGCAGCCCGTTCGCAGTCAGCTCCTACGAGCAGTACTTC.

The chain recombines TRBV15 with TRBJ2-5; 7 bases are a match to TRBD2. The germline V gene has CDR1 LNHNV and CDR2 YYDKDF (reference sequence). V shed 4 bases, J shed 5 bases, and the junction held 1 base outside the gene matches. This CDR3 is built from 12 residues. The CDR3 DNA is TGTGCCACCAGCATGGGGGGGGAGACCCAGTACTTC. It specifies CATSMGGETQYF.

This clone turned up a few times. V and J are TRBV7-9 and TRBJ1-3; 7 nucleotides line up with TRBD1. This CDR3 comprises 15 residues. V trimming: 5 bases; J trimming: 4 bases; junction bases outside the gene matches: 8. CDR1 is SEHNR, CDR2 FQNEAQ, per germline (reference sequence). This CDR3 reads CASSRDRAYGNTIYF. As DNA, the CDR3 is TGTGCCAGCAGCCGAGACAGGGCTTACGGAAACACCATATATTTT.

The CDR3 loop is CASSEGLAASYEQYF. The CDR3 coding sequence is TGTGCCAGCAGTGAGGGGCTAGCGGCCTCCTACGAGCAGTACTTC. J is TRBJ2-7 and V is TRBV2; 7 bases align to TRBD2. Germline CDR1 SNHLY, CDR2 FYNNEI. J gave up 0 bases and V 3 bases, and 5 bases lay outside the gene matches. The length of the CDR3 is 15 residues.

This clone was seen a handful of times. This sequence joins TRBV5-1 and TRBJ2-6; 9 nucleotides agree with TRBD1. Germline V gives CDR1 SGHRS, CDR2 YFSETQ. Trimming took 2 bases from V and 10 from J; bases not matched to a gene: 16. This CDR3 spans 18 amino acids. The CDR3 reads CASSFTPTGTGTLNVLTF. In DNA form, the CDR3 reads TGCGCCAGCAGCTTTACGCCAACCGGGACAGGGACTTTAAACGTCCTGACTTTC.

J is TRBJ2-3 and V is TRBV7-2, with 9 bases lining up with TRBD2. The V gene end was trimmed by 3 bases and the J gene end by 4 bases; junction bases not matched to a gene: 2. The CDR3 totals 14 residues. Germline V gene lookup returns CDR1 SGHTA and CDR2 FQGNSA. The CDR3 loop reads CASSLGGRADTQYF. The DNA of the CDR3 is TGTGCCAGCAGCTTGGGCGGGAGGGCAGATACGCAGTATTTT.

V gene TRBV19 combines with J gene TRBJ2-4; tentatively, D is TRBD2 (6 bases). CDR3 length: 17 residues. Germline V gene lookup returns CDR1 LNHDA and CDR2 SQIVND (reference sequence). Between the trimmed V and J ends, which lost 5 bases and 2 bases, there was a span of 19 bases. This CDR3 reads CASSPKDGGWTKNIQYF. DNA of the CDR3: TGTGCCAGTAGTCCCAAGGACGGGGGATGGACCAAAAACATTCAGTACTTC.